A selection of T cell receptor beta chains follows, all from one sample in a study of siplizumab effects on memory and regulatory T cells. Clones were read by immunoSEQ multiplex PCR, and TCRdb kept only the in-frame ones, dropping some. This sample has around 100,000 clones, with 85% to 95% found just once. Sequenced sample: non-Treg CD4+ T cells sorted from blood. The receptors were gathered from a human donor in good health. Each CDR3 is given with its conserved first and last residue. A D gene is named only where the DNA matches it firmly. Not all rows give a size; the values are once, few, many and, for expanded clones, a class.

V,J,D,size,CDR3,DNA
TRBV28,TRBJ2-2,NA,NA,CASSQAWGELFF,TGTGCCAGCAGCCAAGCGTGGGGGGAGCTGTTTTTT
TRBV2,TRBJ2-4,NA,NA,CATARGVQNIQYF,TGTGCCACAGCGAGGGGGGTTCAAAACATTCAGTACTTC
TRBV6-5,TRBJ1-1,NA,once,CASSEVGKAFF,TGTGCCAGCAGTGAAGTGGGGAAAGCTTTCTTT
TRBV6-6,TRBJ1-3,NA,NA,CASRLKGAGNTIYF,TGTGCCAGCAGACTAAAGGGGGCTGGAAACACCATATATTTT
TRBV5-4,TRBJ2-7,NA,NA,CASSLAGQGGGRQYF,TGTGCCAGCAGCTTGGCCGGTCAGGGGGGGGGTCGGCAGTACTTC
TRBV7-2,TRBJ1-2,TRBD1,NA,CASSLYTGDSNYGYTF,TGTGCCAGCAGCTTATACACAGGGGATTCTAACTATGGCTACACCTTC
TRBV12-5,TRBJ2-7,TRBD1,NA,CASAQWGQVNSYEQYF,TGTGCTAGTGCCCAATGGGGACAGGTCAATTCCTACGAGCAGTACTTC
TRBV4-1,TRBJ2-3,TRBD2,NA,CASSGEGHGTDTQYF,TGCGCCAGCAGCGGGGAGGGCCATGGCACAGATACGCAGTATTTT
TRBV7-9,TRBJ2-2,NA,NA,CASKKGRMNTGELFF,TGTGCCAGCAAAAAGGGTCGGATGAACACCGGGGAGCTGTTTTTT
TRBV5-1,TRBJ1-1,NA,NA,CASSKMPGYTEAFF,TGCGCCAGCAGCAAAATGCCAGGCTACACTGAAGCTTTCTTT
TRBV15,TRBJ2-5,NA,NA,CATSPGAQETQYF,TGTGCCACCAGCCCAGGGGCCCAAGAGACCCAGTACTTC
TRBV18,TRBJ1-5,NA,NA,CASSLDSQPQHF,TGTGCCAGCTCACTAGACAGTCAGCCCCAGCATTTT
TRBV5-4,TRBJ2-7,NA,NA,CASSLRGLGGYEQYF,TGTGCCAGCAGCTTGAGGGGGCTCGGGGGCTACGAGCAGTACTTC
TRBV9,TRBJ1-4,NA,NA,CASSVGSRNNEKLFF,TGTGCCAGCAGCGTAGGGTCAAGGAACAATGAAAAACTGTTTTTT
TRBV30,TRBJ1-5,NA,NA,CAWSVTLSNQPQHF,TGTGCCTGGAGTGTAACACTTAGCAATCAGCCCCAGCATTTT
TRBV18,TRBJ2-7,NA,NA,CASSPVRQAQTYEQYF,TGTGCCAGCTCACCAGTACGTCAGGCACAAACCTACGAGCAGTACTTC
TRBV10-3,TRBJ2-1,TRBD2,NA,CAIRTSVRNEQFF,TGTGCCATCAGGACTAGCGTGCGCAATGAGCAGTTCTTC
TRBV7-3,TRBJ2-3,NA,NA,CASSLDKGVRTQYF,TGTGCCAGCAGCTTAGATAAGGGAGTGAGAACGCAGTATTTT
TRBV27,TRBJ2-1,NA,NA,CASSLHRVSNEQFF,TGTGCCAGCAGTTTGCACAGGGTAAGCAATGAGCAGTTCTTC
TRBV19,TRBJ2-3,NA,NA,CASSITGLRTDTQYF,TGTGCCAGTAGTATTACGGGACTCCGCACAGATACGCAGTATTTT
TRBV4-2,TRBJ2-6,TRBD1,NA,CASSQDTGTVYSGANVLTF,TGTGCCAGCAGCCAGGATACCGGGACAGTCTACTCTGGGGCCAACGTCCTGACTTTC
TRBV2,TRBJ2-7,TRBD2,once,CASSELRLAGIGEQYF,TGTGCCAGCAGTGAACTTAGGCTAGCGGGAATTGGCGAGCAGTACTTC
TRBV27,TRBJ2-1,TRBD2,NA,CASSLFIRTSPPPEQFF,TGTGCCAGCAGTTTATTTATACGGACTAGCCCCCCACCTGAGCAGTTCTTC
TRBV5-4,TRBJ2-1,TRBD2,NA,CASSLKSGSGRSNEQFF,TGTGCCAGCAGCTTGAAATCAGGCAGCGGGAGATCTAATGAGCAGTTCTTC
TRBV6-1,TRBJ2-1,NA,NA,CASSGTWDEQFF,TGTGCCAGCAGTGGGACTTGGGATGAGCAGTTCTTC
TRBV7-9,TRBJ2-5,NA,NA,CASSSWDTGSETQYF,TGTGCCAGCAGCTCCTGGGACACGGGGTCGGAGACCCAGTACTTC
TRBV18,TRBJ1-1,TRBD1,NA,CASSPRAGTDTVTEAFF,TGTGCCAGCTCACCGAGGGCCGGGACAGATACCGTCACTGAAGCTTTCTTT
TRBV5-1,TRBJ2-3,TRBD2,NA,CASRSGLAGGTDTQYF,TGCGCCAGCCGCTCGGGACTAGCGGGGGGGACAGATACGCAGTATTTT
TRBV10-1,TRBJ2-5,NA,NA,CASSAGTVKETQYF,TGCGCCAGCAGCGCCGGGACTGTTAAAGAGACCCAGTACTTC
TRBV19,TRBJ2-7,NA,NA,CASRPGPLPYEQYF,TGTGCCAGTAGACCGGGACCCCTTCCCTACGAGCAGTACTTC
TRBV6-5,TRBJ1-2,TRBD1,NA,CASRRQGSDYGYTF,TGTGCCAGCAGAAGACAGGGGTCGGACTATGGCTACACCTTC
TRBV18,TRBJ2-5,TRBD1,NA,CASSPDRVGTQYF,TGTGCCAGCTCACCCGACAGGGTGGGGACCCAGTACTTC
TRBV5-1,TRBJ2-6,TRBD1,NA,CASSLETGGDGANVLTF,TGCGCCAGCAGCTTAGAGACAGGGGGCGACGGGGCCAACGTCCTGACTTTC
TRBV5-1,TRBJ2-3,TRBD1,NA,CASSEETGGWSDTQYF,TGCGCCAGCAGCGAAGAGACAGGGGGCTGGTCAGATACGCAGTATTTT
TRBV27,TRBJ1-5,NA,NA,CASSPRTANQPQHF,TGTGCCAGCAGCCCCAGGACAGCCAATCAGCCCCAGCATTTT
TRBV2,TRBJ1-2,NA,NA,CASSNTIGHYGYTF,TGTGCCAGCAGTAATACGATAGGGCACTATGGCTACACCTTC
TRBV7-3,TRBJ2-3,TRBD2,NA,CASSPHKLAGVPPDTQYF,TGTGCCAGCAGCCCACATAAGCTAGCGGGAGTTCCCCCAGATACGCAGTATTTT
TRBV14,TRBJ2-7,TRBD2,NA,CASSQDPGLAGGRREQYF,TGTGCCAGCAGCCAGGACCCGGGACTAGCGGGAGGGCGACGCGAGCAGTACTTC
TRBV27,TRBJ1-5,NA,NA,CASSSGPYVPQHF,TGTGCCAGCAGTTCGGGCCCCTACGTGCCCCAGCATTTT
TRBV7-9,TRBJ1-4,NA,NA,CASSRERANEKLFF,TGTGCCAGCAGCCGGGAGCGCGCTAATGAAAAACTGTTTTTT
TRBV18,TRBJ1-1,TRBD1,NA,CASSPGQGVLKNTEAFF,TGTGCCAGCTCACCGGGACAGGGGGTATTGAAGAACACTGAAGCTTTCTTT
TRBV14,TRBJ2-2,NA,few,CASSQDLAVPTGELFF,TGTGCCAGCAGCCAAGATCTCGCGGTCCCCACCGGGGAGCTGTTTTTT
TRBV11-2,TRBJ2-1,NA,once,CASSLLGRREQFF,TGTGCCAGCAGCTTATTGGGCAGAAGAGAGCAGTTCTTC
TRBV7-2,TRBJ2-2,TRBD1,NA,CASSPRGNFGTGGTGELFF,TGTGCCAGCAGCCCCCGAGGAAATTTTGGGACAGGGGGGACCGGGGAGCTGTTTTTT
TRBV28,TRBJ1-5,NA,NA,CASRLYSGVGNQPQHF,TGTGCCAGCAGACTTTATTCAGGGGTTGGGAATCAGCCCCAGCATTTT
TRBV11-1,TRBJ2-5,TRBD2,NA,CASRPTSGRVRETQYF,TGTGCCAGCAGACCAACTAGCGGGAGAGTTCGAGAGACCCAGTACTTC
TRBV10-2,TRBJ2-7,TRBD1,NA,CASRPGTGDLYEQYF,TGCGCCAGCAGGCCCGGGACAGGGGACCTCTACGAGCAGTACTTC
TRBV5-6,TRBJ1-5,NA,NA,CASSFGPRAEQPQHF,TGTGCCAGCAGCTTCGGACCCAGGGCAGAGCAGCCCCAGCATTTT
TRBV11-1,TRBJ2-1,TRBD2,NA,CASSGGSSYNEQFF,TGTGCCAGCAGTGGCGGGAGCTCCTACAATGAGCAGTTCTTC
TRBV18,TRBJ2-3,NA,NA,CASSPPSTDTQYF,TGTGCCAGCTCACCACCAAGTACAGATACGCAGTATTTT
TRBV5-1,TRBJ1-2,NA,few,CASSPRPGYGYTF,TGCGCCAGCAGCCCAAGGCCAGGGTATGGCTACACCTTC
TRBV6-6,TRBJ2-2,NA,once,CASRGIGELFF,TGTGCCAGCAGAGGTATCGGGGAGCTGTTTTTT
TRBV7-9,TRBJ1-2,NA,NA,CASSVQVSGYTF,TGTGCCAGCAGCGTACAGGTCTCCGGCTACACCTTC
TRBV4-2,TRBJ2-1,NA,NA,CASSQEVSGYYNEQFF,TGTGCCAGCAGCCAAGAGGTGAGCGGGTATTACAATGAGCAGTTCTTC
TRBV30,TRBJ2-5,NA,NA,CAWAGPQETQYF,TGTGCCTGGGCCGGACCACAAGAGACCCAGTACTTC
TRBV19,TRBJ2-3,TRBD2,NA,CASSIRLAGTDTQYF,TGTGCCAGTAGTATTAGGCTAGCGGGAACAGATACGCAGTATTTT
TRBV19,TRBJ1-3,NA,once,CASSIESGNTIYF,TGTGCCAGTAGTATTGAGTCTGGAAACACCATATATTTT